Listed below are T cell receptor beta chains from one sample, sequenced in a study of control samples from healthy donors and cancer patients. TCRdb's table, derived via immunoSEQ multiplex PCR, lists solely in-frame clones and lacks some. This sample has 150,000 or so clones, with about 93% found just once. Sequenced: blood. Receptor source: a man in his fifties or sixties in good health. CDR3s include the opening cysteine and the closing phenylalanine or tryptophan. D genes are given only for firm matches. Size is omitted from some rows. Given values are once, few, many or a class for expanded clones.

v_gene	d_gene	j_gene	abundance	CDR3aa	CDR3nt
TRBV11-2	TRBD1	TRBJ2-6	once	CASRTPGQASGANVLTF	TGTGCCAGCAGAACCCCTGGACAGGCATCTGGGGCCAACGTCCTGACTTTC
TRBV6-5	TRBD1	TRBJ1-5	-	CASRQGGNQPQHF	TGTGCCAGCAGACAGGGGGGCAATCAGCCCCAGCATTTT
TRBV5-1	TRBD2	TRBJ2-5	-	CASSSGGGLETQYF	TGCGCCAGCAGCTCGGGCGGGGGGCTTGAGACCCAGTACTTC
TRBV7-9	-	TRBJ1-4	-	CASSFGGRGEKLFF	TGTGCCAGCAGCTTTGGGGGGCGCGGTGAAAAACTGTTTTTT
TRBV28	TRBD2	TRBJ2-3	-	CASPPGGRAGTDTQYF	TGTGCCAGCCCCCCCGGCGGGAGGGCCGGCACAGATACGCAGTATTTT
TRBV20-1	TRBD2	TRBJ2-1	-	CSASAGTSGHNEQFF	TGCAGTGCTAGTGCTGGGACTAGCGGACACAATGAGCAGTTCTTC
TRBV2	-	TRBJ2-7	-	CASKAESYEQYF	TGTGCCAGCAAGGCAGAGTCCTACGAGCAGTACTTC
TRBV6-1	TRBD2	TRBJ2-5	-	CASSDLAGSRETQYF	TGTGCCAGCAGTGATCTAGCGGGGTCTAGGGAGACCCAGTACTTC
TRBV21-1	-	TRBJ1-6	-	CASSKERVSPLHF	TGTGCCAGCAGCAAAGAAAGGGTGTCACCCCTCCACTTT
TRBV11-2	-	TRBJ2-2	-	CASKVAGPNTGELFF	TGTGCCAGCAAGGTGGCAGGGCCCAACACCGGGGAGCTGTTTTTT
TRBV6-6	TRBD2	TRBJ2-1	once	CASSLTGTIDEQFF	TGTGCCAGCAGTCTCACCGGGACTATCGATGAGCAGTTCTTC
TRBV7-8	-	TRBJ2-3	-	CASSQGGGTDTQYF	TGTGCCAGCAGCCAGGGGGGCGGCACAGATACGCAGTATTTT
TRBV24-1	-	TRBJ1-1	once	CATSARPTGGRPTEAFF	TGTGCCACCAGTGCCCGTCCGACGGGGGGGCGGCCCACTGAAGCTTTCTTT
TRBV7-2	TRBD1	TRBJ1-5	-	CASSLGTGVRQPQHF	TGTGCCAGCAGCTTAGGGACAGGGGTCAGGCAGCCCCAGCATTTT
TRBV6-5	TRBD1	TRBJ2-7	-	CASSWGQATYEQYF	TGTGCCAGCAGTTGGGGACAGGCCACCTACGAGCAGTACTTC
TRBV18	-	TRBJ2-5	few	CASSASQEAQYF	TGTGCCAGCTCAGCCTCCCAAGAGGCCCAGTACTTC
TRBV7-9	-	TRBJ1-4	-	CASSIGQTENEKLFF	TGTGCCAGCAGCATCGGACAGACAGAGAATGAAAAACTGTTTTTT
TRBV10-3	TRBD1	TRBJ1-5	-	CAISDRQGMSNQPQHF	TGTGCCATCAGTGATCGACAGGGCATGAGCAATCAGCCCCAGCATTTT
TRBV19	-	TRBJ2-1	once	CASRQGFNEQFF	TGTGCCAGTAGACAGGGTTTTAATGAGCAGTTCTTC
TRBV28	TRBD1	TRBJ2-1	-	CASRTGGSNEQFF	TGTGCCAGCAGGACAGGGGGGTCCAATGAGCAGTTCTTC
TRBV24-1	TRBD2	TRBJ2-3	-	CATSGIGTSVTDTQYF	TGTGCCACCAGTGGGATCGGGACTAGCGTCACAGATACGCAGTATTTT
TRBV28	-	TRBJ2-2	-	CASGWRGVTGELFF	TGTGCCAGCGGGTGGAGGGGTGTAACCGGGGAGCTGTTTTTT
TRBV6-5	TRBD2	TRBJ2-7	-	CASSRSGGSSYEQYF	TGTGCCAGCAGTCGCAGCGGGGGAAGCTCCTACGAGCAGTACTTC
TRBV6-5	-	TRBJ1-6	-	CASSYDRNRVNSPLHF	TGTGCCAGCAGCTACGACAGGAATAGAGTTAATTCACCCCTCCACTTT